The 25 T cell receptor beta chains presented below share a single source sample, sequenced in a study of control samples from healthy donors and cancer patients. This table comes from immunoSEQ multiplex PCR, and its TCRdb copy is limited to in-frame clones, with some not included. The data contain about 130,000 clones, around nine tenths of them singletons. The source material was blood. The receptor source for this set is a man aged 18 to 29 in good health.

The gene calls are TRBV19 and TRBJ2-3; D unclear. Trimming cost V 9 bases and J 3 bases, with 4 bases left between them. The CDR3 runs to 10 residues. Germline V CDR1 and CDR2: LNHDA, SQIVND (reference sequence). CDR3 region: CARTTDTQYF. The CDR3 DNA sequence: TGTGCCAGAACGACAGATACGCAGTATTTT.

This clone is a singleton in its sample. The V and J genes are TRBV11-3 and TRBJ1-4, with 7 bases matching TRBD1. This CDR3 has 16 amino acids. V lost 4 bases and J lost 5; bases outside the gene matches: 10. Germline V gives CDR1 SGHNT, CDR2 YENEEA. The CDR3 is CASSWRGQAGNEKLFF. DNA for the CDR3: TGTGCCAGCAGCTGGCGCGGACAGGCCGGGAATGAAAAACTGTTTTTT.

This chain joins TRBV19 and TRBJ1-1; TRBD1 is a possible D gene (6 bases). Germline V gene lookup returns CDR1 LNHDA and CDR2 SQIVND (reference sequence). The CDR3 runs 15 residues. The V and J ends lost 6 bases and 4 bases respectively, with 18 bases between them. CDR3 protein: CASRAKGDPATEAFF. The CDR3 nucleotides read TGTGCCAGTAGAGCAAAGGGGGATCCCGCCACTGAAGCTTTCTTT. Supplemented by reference TRBV19 and TRBJ1-1, the full variable domain reads DGGITQSPKYLFRKEGQNVTLSCEQNLNHDAMYWYRQDPGQGLRLIYYSQIVNDFQKGDIAEGYSVSREKKESFPLTVTSAQKNPTAFYLCASRAKGDPATEAFFGQGTRLTVV.

The chain links TRBV11-2 to TRBJ1-1, with D perhaps TRBD1 (5 bases). The CDR3 extends over 17 amino acids. Germline assignment: CDR1 SGHAT and CDR2 FQNNGV. The germline V and J ends were trimmed by 0 bases and 6 bases, with 20 bases remaining between them. CDR3 sequence (DNA): TGTGCCAGCAGCTTAGATCATGCGGGGCCGAACGGCGCTGAAGCTTTCTTT. Encoded protein: CASSLDHAGPNGAEAFF.

The sample holds a few counts of this clone. This chain uses TRBV4-1 with TRBJ1-2, with D perhaps TRBD1 (5 bases). The CDR3 has 14 amino acids. V dropped 0 bases and J dropped 7 bases, with 12 bases sitting between them. Looked up from germline, CDR1 is MGHRA and CDR2 is YSYEKL. The CDR3 DNA reads as TGCGCCAGCAGCCAAGATCCGGAAAGGGGTGGCTACACCTTC. Residues: CASSQDPERGGYTF.

This clone was seen only once. The V and J genes are TRBV28 and TRBJ1-2; TRBD1 aligns across 9 bases. Trimming at V came to 4 bases and at J to 2 bases, leaving 5 bases not matched to a gene. Germline-derived CDR1 and CDR2 are MDHEN and SYDVKM. The CDR3 runs 15 residues. CDR3 residues: CASSSPGQGNYGYTF. In DNA, the CDR3 is TGTGCCAGCAGTTCTCCGGGACAGGGAAACTATGGCTACACCTTC.

CDR3 coding DNA: TGTGCCAGCAGCTTAGAGCCGCCGGGACTAGCGGGAGATAATGAGCAGTTCTTC. Protein sequence: CASSLEPPGLAGDNEQFF. V usage is TRBV11-2 and J usage is TRBJ2-1; TRBD2 agrees at 14 bases. This CDR3 region has 18 residues. Per germline, CDR1 SGHAT and CDR2 FQNNGV. The V segment lost 0 bases and the J segment 7 bases; nucleotides outside the gene matches: 8.

This clone came up many times. The chain has TRBV12-5 and TRBJ2-7; 8 positions agree with TRBD2. Trimming at V came to 0 bases and at J to 6 bases, leaving 16 bases not matched to a gene. Per the germline V gene, CDR1 is LGHNT and CDR2 is FRNRAP. The CDR3 covers 18 residues. Here the CDR3 DNA reads TGTGCTAGTGGTTTGGTACGAACAGGGTCGAATCTAGCGGGCGAGCAGTACGTC. Encoded protein: CASGLVRTGSNLAGEQYV.

V and J are TRBV15 and TRBJ2-5; TRBD1 is a possible D gene (6 bases). V was clipped by 2 bases and J by 0 bases, with 10 bases between them. Per germline, CDR1 LNHNV and CDR2 YYDKDF (reference sequence). The CDR3 length is 15 residues. CDR3 in amino acids: CATSRITGNQETQYF. CDR3 sequence (DNA): TGTGCCACCAGCAGAATAACAGGGAACCAAGAGACCCAGTACTTC.

The chain uses TRBV25-1 and TRBJ1-4; D ambiguous. Trimming cost V 4 bases and J 12 bases, with 15 bases left between them. The CDR3 is 13 amino acids. Looked up from germline, CDR1 is MGHDK and CDR2 is SYGVNS. Here the CDR3 DNA reads TGTGCCAGCAGTGCGCCGGAGAGTTCTCAACTGTTTTTT. It codes for CASSAPESSQLFF.

The chain uses TRBV2 and TRBJ1-1; possible D gene TRBD1, 5 bases. The germline V gene has CDR1 SNHLY and CDR2 FYNNEI. The CDR3 contains 13 residues. V gave up 7 bases and J gave up 0 bases, with 9 bases separating them. DNA of the CDR3: TGTGCCAGCATGGAGGGGATGAACACTGAAGCTTTCTTT. As protein: CASMEGMNTEAFF.

The rearrangement uses TRBV27 and TRBJ1-5; no reliable D call. The CDR3 loop spans 15 amino acids. Trimming took off 3 bases at V and 0 bases at J, with 9 bases between the two ends. Germline V gene lookup returns CDR1 MNHEY and CDR2 SMNVEV (reference sequence). This CDR3 reads CASSFSRNSNQPQHF. The CDR3 bases are TGTGCCAGCAGTTTTTCTAGAAATAGCAATCAGCCCCAGCATTTT.

The V and J genes are TRBV28 and TRBJ2-6, with TRBD2 as a possible D gene (5 bases). The germline V and J ends were trimmed by 3 bases and 0 bases, with 21 bases remaining between them. Germline CDR1 and CDR2: MDHEN and SYDVKM. There are 20 residues in the CDR3. This CDR3 reads CASSFGWRRTDSSGANVLTF. In nucleotides, the CDR3 is TGTGCCAGCAGTTTTGGTTGGCGGAGGACGGATAGCTCTGGGGCCAACGTCCTGACTTTC.

This clone was counted only a few times. The chain couples TRBV4-3 to TRBJ2-3, with D tentatively TRBD2 (5 bases). Germline values: CDR1 LGHNA, CDR2 YSLEER. The CDR3 totals 14 residues. The V and J ends lost 0 bases and 6 bases respectively, with 10 bases between them. The CDR3 loop reads CASSQEPRGDTQYF. CDR3 nucleotides: TGCGCCAGCAGCCAAGAACCAAGAGGGGATACGCAGTATTTT.

V is TRBV18 and J is TRBJ1-5; D call uncertain. V lost 6 bases and J 1 base, leaving 13 bases between the germline ends. The CDR3 is 15 amino acids. Germline CDR1 is KGHSH and CDR2 is LQKENI. The CDR3 sequence: CASSDRHASNQPQHF. The CDR3 nucleotides read TGTGCCAGCTCCGACCGTCACGCAAGCAATCAGCCCCAGCATTTT.

J is TRBJ2-1 and V is TRBV9, with 13 nucleotides matching TRBD2. This CDR3 is 17 amino acids long. The J segment lost 6 bases and the V segment lost 6 bases, leaving 12 bases of the junction unmatched. Germline-derived CDR1 and CDR2 are SGDLS and YYNGEE. CDR3 protein: CASTTTGLAGSGNEQFF. The CDR3 DNA reads as TGTGCCAGCACCACTACGGGACTAGCGGGATCTGGCAATGAGCAGTTCTTC.

This clone was counted only a few times. This sequence joins TRBV6-4 and TRBJ2-3; TRBD2 matches at 10 bases. The V segment lost 0 bases and the J segment 0 bases; nucleotides outside the gene matches: 0. CDR1 and CDR2 (germline): MRHNA, SNTAGT. The CDR3 extends over 16 amino acids. CDR3 in amino acids: CASSDSTSGSTDTQYF. CDR3 DNA sequence: TGTGCCAGCAGTGACTCGACTAGCGGGAGCACAGATACGCAGTATTTT.

This clone is a singleton in its sample. This specimen includes other DNA sequences encoding the same CDR3. The rearrangement uses TRBV9 and TRBJ2-5, with D perhaps matching TRBD1 (6 bases). The V end was cut by 4 bases, the J end by 0 bases, with 10 bases between. CDR3 length: 14 amino acids. Germline V gene lookup returns CDR1 SGDLS and CDR2 YYNGEE. In DNA, the CDR3 is TGTGCCAGCAGCCCCGGGACAAACCAAGAGACCCAGTACTTC. Translating it yields CASSPGTNQETQYF.

The chain joins TRBV10-2 to TRBJ2-3; TRBD2 agrees at 9 bases. The V segment lost 0 bases and the J segment 10 bases; nucleotides outside the gene matches: 5. CDR3 length: 14 residues. Germline CDR1 is WSHSY and CDR2 is SAAADI. The CDR3 loop reads CASSESGGGAAQYF. As DNA, the CDR3 is TGCGCCAGCAGTGAGTCAGGCGGGGGGGCGGCGCAGTATTTT.

The chain employs TRBV10-3 and TRBJ1-3, with a possible D match to TRBD1 (6 bases). Trimming left V 4 bases short and J 0 bases short, with 7 bases between. The CDR3 runs to 14 residues. Germline V gene lookup returns CDR1 ENHRY and CDR2 SYGVKD. CDR3 protein: CAISADSSGNTIYF. CDR3 bases: TGTGCCATCAGTGCGGACAGCTCTGGAAACACCATATATTTT.

The chain employs TRBV15 and TRBJ1-4, with 7 bases identical to TRBD1. This CDR3 has 16 residues. Losses at the gene ends were 0 bases for V and 4 bases for J; bases not matched to a gene: 5. Germline CDR1 reads LNHNV; CDR2 reads YYDKDF (reference sequence). Here the CDR3 reads CATSRDAGQDNEKLFF. CDR3 DNA sequence: TGTGCCACCAGCAGAGATGCAGGACAGGATAATGAAAAACTGTTTTTT.

The rearrangement uses TRBV9 and TRBJ1-3; D is unresolved. Trimming left V 4 bases short and J 0 bases short, with 11 bases between. Germline V CDR1 and CDR2: SGDLS, YYNGEE. The CDR3 sequence is 15 residues long. CDR3 nucleotides: TGTGCCAGCAGCTTGACTGATGCCTCTGGAAACACCATATATTTT. Its protein product is CASSLTDASGNTIYF.

The V call is TRBV6-1, the J call TRBJ1-6, with TRBD1 matching 11 bases. V was clipped by 0 bases and J by 9 bases; unmatched bases: 7. Germline V gene data show CDR1 as MNHNS and CDR2 as SASEGT. The CDR3 is made up of 17 amino acids. The CDR3 here is CASSEAIGQGAASPLHF. In DNA form, the CDR3 reads TGTGCCAGCAGTGAAGCCATAGGACAGGGGGCGGCTTCACCCCTCCACTTT.

This clone has only one observation. This chain uses TRBV27 with TRBJ2-1; D gene ambiguous. V lost 2 bases to trimming and J lost 0 bases, with 14 bases between them. The CDR3 loop spans 17 amino acids. The germline gives CDR1 MNHEY, CDR2 SMNVEV (reference sequence). CDR3 nucleotide sequence: TGTGCCAGCAGTTTAGTGCCAGACCGCGGCTCCTACAATGAGCAGTTCTTC. It yields the protein CASSLVPDRGSYNEQFF.

This clone was seen only once. CDR3 amino acids: CASSSQDQNTEAFF. CDR3 DNA: TGTGCCAGCAGTTCACAGGATCAGAACACTGAAGCTTTCTTT. This chain links TRBV27 with TRBJ1-1; D perhaps matches TRBD1 (5 bases). The CDR3 covers 14 residues. Trimming removed 4 bases from V and 1 base from J, with 10 bases in between. Looked up from germline, CDR1 is MNHEY and CDR2 is SMNVEV (reference sequence).